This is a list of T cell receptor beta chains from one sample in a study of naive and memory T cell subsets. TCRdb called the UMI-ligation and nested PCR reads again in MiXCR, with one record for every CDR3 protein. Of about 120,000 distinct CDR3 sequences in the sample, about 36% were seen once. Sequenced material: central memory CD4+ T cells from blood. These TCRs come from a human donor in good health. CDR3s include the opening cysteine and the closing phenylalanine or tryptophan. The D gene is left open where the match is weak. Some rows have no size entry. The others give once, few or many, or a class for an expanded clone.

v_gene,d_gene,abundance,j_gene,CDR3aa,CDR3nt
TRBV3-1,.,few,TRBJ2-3,CASSLQRTDTQYF,TGTGCCAGCAGCCTTCAACGGACAGATACGCAGTATTTT
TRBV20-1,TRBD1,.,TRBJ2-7,CSALSPTGTGSGEQYF,TGCAGTGCTTTGAGCCCGACCGGGACAGGGTCGGGCGAGCAGTACTTC
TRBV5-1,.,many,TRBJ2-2,CASSSLLGGELFF,TGCGCCAGCAGTTCGCTTTTAGGCGGGGAGCTGTTTTTT
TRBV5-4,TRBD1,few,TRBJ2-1,CASSSPRQGSYNEQFF,TGTGCCAGCAGCTCCCCCAGACAGGGGTCCTACAATGAGCAGTTCTTC
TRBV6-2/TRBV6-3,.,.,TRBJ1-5,CASSYVGASNQPQHF,TGTGCCAGCAGTTACGTGGGTGCTAGCAATCAGCCCCAGCATTTT
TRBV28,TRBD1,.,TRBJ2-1,CASESPVGTGVYNEQFF,TGTGCCAGCGAAAGTCCCGTCGGGACAGGGGTCTACAATGAGCAGTTCTTC
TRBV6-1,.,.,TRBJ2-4,CASGNEVLIQYF,TGTGCCAGCGGTAACGAGGTGCTCATTCAGTACTTC
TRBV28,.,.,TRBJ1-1,CASSPRQHEAFF,TGTGCCAGCAGCCCTAGACAGCATGAAGCTTTCTTT
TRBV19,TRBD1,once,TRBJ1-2,CASSTDRDSHYGYTF,TGTGCCAGTAGTACTGACCGGGACAGCCACTATGGCTACACCTTC
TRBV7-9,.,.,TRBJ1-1,CASSFSLGSYTEAFF,TGTGCCAGCAGCTTTTCTCTGGGTTCGTACACTGAAGCTTTCTTT
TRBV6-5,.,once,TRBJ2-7,CASTPEQGRVYEQYF,TGTGCCAGCACCCCCGAACAGGGAAGGGTCTACGAGCAGTACTTC
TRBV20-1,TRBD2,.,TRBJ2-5,CSARTSGVEETQYF,TGCAGTGCCAGGACTAGCGGGGTCGAAGAGACCCAGTACTTC
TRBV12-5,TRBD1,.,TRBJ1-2,CASGLSGGRINGYTF,TGTGCTAGTGGTTTGTCAGGGGGACGAATCAATGGCTACACCTTC
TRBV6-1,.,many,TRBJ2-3,CASSEKREKGGTDTQYF,TGTGCCAGCAGTGAAAAAAGGGAAAAGGGGGGGACAGATACGCAGTATTTT
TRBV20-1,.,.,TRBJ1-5,CSARDGPANQPQHF,TGCAGTGCTAGAGATGGACCTGCAAATCAGCCCCAGCATTTT
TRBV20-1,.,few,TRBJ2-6,CSAATGRSGANVLTF,TGCAGTGCTGCCACAGGGAGGTCTGGGGCCAACGTCCTGACTTTC
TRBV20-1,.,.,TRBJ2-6,CSARVVAASGANVLTF,TGCAGTGCTAGAGTCGTCGCAGCCTCTGGGGCCAACGTCCTGACTTTC
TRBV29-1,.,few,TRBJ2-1,CSEQGPLNEQFF,TGCAGCGAACAAGGACCGCTCAATGAGCAGTTCTTC
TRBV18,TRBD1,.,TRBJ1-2,CASSLKTGINYGYTF,TGTGCCAGCTCACTAAAGACAGGGATAAACTATGGCTACACCTTC
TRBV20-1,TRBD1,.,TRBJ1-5,CSAGRGAWDRVSNQPQHF,TGCAGTGCTGGACGAGGCGCATGGGACAGGGTGAGCAATCAGCCCCAGCATTTT
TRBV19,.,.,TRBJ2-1,CASSRDTTYNEQFF,TGTGCCAGTAGTCGGGACACCACCTACAATGAGCAGTTCTTC
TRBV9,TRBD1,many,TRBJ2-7,CASSAADRGSYEQYF,TGTGCCAGCAGCGCAGCCGACAGGGGCTCCTACGAGCAGTACTTC
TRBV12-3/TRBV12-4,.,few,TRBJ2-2,CASSFTRPGELFF,TGTGCCAGCAGCTTCACTAGGCCCGGGGAGCTGTTTTTT
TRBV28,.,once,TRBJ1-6,CASKVLGGRYSPLHF,TGTGCCAGCAAGGTCCTGGGGGGAAGATATTCACCCCTCCACTTT
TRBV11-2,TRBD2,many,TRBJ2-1,CASSSYPPTSGSFNEQFF,TGTGCCAGCAGCTCCTACCCCCCGACTAGCGGGAGTTTCAATGAGCAGTTCTTC
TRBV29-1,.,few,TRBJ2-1,CSVAAGYNEQFF,TGCAGCGTTGCGGCAGGGTACAATGAGCAGTTCTTC
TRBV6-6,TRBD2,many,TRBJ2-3,CASSYSAGAFSSTDTQYF,TGTGCCAGCAGTTACTCCGCGGGAGCTTTTTCTAGCACAGATACGCAGTATTTT
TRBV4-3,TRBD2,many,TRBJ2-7,CASSQGSSGPYEQYF,TGCGCCAGCAGCCAAGGGTCTAGCGGACCCTACGAGCAGTACTTC
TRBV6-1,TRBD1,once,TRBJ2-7,CASSRDRNYEQYF,TGTGCCAGCTCCCGGGACAGAAACTACGAGCAGTACTTC
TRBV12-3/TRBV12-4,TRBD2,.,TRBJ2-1,CASRAPGGRAEQFF,TGTGCCAGCAGGGCCCCTGGCGGGAGGGCTGAGCAGTTCTTC
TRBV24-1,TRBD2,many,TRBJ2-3,CATSSGRVPDTQYF,TGTGCCACCTCTAGCGGGAGGGTCCCAGATACGCAGTATTTT
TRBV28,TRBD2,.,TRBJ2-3,CASSSYSGRGTDTQYF,TGTGCCAGCAGTTCCTATAGCGGGAGGGGAACAGATACGCAGTATTTT
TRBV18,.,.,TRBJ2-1,CASSQQGSSYNEQFF,TGTGCCAGCTCACAACAGGGTTCCTCCTACAATGAGCAGTTCTTC
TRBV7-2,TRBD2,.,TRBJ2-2,CASIQNPGLAGFGELFF,TGTGCCAGCATCCAAAACCCGGGACTAGCGGGCTTCGGGGAGCTGTTTTTT
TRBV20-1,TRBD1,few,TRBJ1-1,CSARDELGGAGWLAFF,TGCAGTGCTAGAGATGAGTTAGGGGGCGCCGGCTGGTTAGCTTTCTTT
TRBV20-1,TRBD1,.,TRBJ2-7,CSGKTGIYEQYF,TGCAGTGGTAAGACAGGGATCTACGAGCAGTACTTC
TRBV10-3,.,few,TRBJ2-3,CAIRKNAGPADTQYF,TGTGCCATCAGAAAAAACGCCGGCCCGGCAGATACGCAGTATTTT
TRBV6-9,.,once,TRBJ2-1,CARRDPSSYNEQFF,TGTGCCAGAAGGGACCCCAGCTCCTACAATGAGCAGTTCTTC
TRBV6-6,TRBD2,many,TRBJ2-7,CASSPGLAGANLYEQYF,TGTGCCAGCAGTCCGGGACTAGCGGGAGCGAATCTCTACGAGCAGTACTTC
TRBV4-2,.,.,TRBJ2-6,CASSPGPSGANVLTF,TGTGCCAGCAGCCCCGGCCCCTCTGGGGCCAACGTCCTGACTTTC
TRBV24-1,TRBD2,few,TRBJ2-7,CATSDGTIYEQYF,TGTGCCACCAGTGACGGGACTATCTACGAGCAGTACTTC
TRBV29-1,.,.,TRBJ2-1,CSVEEIRGVGEQFF,TGCAGCGTTGAAGAGATTAGAGGGGTCGGTGAGCAGTTCTTC
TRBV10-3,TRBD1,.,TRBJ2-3,CAIRQGSSTDTQYF,TGTGCCATCAGACAGGGGTCTAGCACAGATACGCAGTATTTT